This T cell receptor beta chain derives from a study of cytomegalovirus exposure and HLA in healthy donors. Points from the study as a whole: A reported reduction in N-insertions relative to the approximately 640-donor mean was seen in an Asian-associated ancestry cluster in a later analysis. Using the classifier, cytomegalovirus status was reportedly diagnosed with high specificity and sensitivity. Being indistinguishable, some V segments were excluded, TRBV6-2 and TRBV6-3 among them. Within the data, a cluster of highly shared sequence variants was likely a sequencing artifact.

The CDR3 extends over 16 amino acids. Trimming removed 6 bases from V and 6 bases from J; junction bases left unmatched: 13. The germline V gene encodes CDR1 KGHSH and CDR2 LQKENI. The PCR employed 60 Vbeta primers together with 13 Jbeta primers. Clones were read by immunoSEQ multiplex PCR, and TCRdb kept only the in-frame ones, dropping some. The repertoire table contains roughly 100,000 clones. A word on this clone: What it binds is not known.

The chain is built from TRBV18 and TRBJ2-3, with TRBD1 matching 9 bases. Sequenced sample: PBMCs. This clonotype originated in a man aged 40-49 years in good health and CMV-seronegative. The CDR3 spells CASSSPGQGMGDTQYF. The CDR3 region has the DNA TGTGCCAGCTCCTCCCCCGGACAGGGGATGGGGGATACGCAGTATTTT.